This TCR beta chain was recovered during a study of patients and donors after allogeneic stem cell transplantation. TCRdb analysed the RT-PCR reads with MiXCR anew, one entry per CDR3 protein. The profile shows about a million distinct CDR3 sequences, about 20% of them singletons. This CDR3 is built from 16 residues. The V gene end was trimmed by 2 bases and the J gene end by 2 bases; junction bases not matched to a gene: 6. CDR1 and CDR2 from the germline V gene are MRHNA and SNTAGT. This clonotype was seen only a few times. The sequence was obtained from a human donor who was either an allogeneic HSCT recipient or a stem cell or donor lymphocyte infusion donor (not recorded which). It is not recorded whose cells these are; they may come from a transplant donor. Specimen: blood, either unsorted or a sorted T cell fraction (not recorded which). The chain employs TRBV6-4 and TRBJ2-3; 8 nucleotides align to TRBD2. CDR3: CASSDHLAGDTDTQYF. Here the CDR3 DNA reads TGTGCCAGCAGTGACCACCTAGCGGGCGACACAGATACGCAGTATTTT.